This T cell receptor beta chain was captured by sequencing in a study of OX40 agonist ivuxolimab in advanced cancers. For the study at large: All patients had ivuxolimab intravenously every 2 weeks at 0.01 to 10 mg/kg. Prior anti-PD-1, anti-PD-L1 or anti-CTLA-4 therapy was allowed; around 43% had some.

Produced via immunoSEQ multiplex PCR; TCRdb's table is partial and in-frame only. This sample has under 100,000 clones; approximately 87% occur once, and the top ten carry approximately 0.79%. There are 13 residues in the CDR3. CDR1 MNHEY and CDR2 SVGAGI come from the germline V gene. J was trimmed by 9 bases and V by 5 bases; bases with no gene match: 6. Sequenced material: CD4+ or CD8+ T cells sorted from blood, taken in a trial of the OX40 agonist ivuxolimab. This clonotype was sampled from an adult with an advanced solid tumor such as melanoma, head and neck, liver or kidney cancer. The chain carries TRBV6-5 and TRBJ2-7, with 11 bases that match TRBD1. The DNA for the CDR3 is TGTGCCAGCAGTGCCCCCGGGACAGGGGGGCAGTACTTC. Encoded protein: CASSAPGTGGQYF.